This T cell receptor (beta chain) was captured by sequencing in a study of regulatory T cells in long-lasting Graves disease. Time point here: persistent/refractory GD, antithyroid drugs over 5 years with positive TRAb. PBMC RNA served as the TCR library source. Researchers made TCR beta libraries by using iRepertoire HTBI primers and running Arm-PCR on CDR3 regions. TCRdb processed the multiplex PCR reads anew with MiXCR; each CDR3 protein has one entry. The table lists 700,000 or so distinct CDR3 sequences, approximately 29% of them singletons. The sequences come from peripheral blood mononuclear cells (PBMCs), collected when the disease was refractory, from a patient treated with antithyroid drugs. This clonotype originated in a female donor with Graves disease.

The DNA of the CDR3 is TGTGCCACCAGTGTCGAGAGTGAAGCTTTCTTT. Translating it yields CATSVESEAFF. The V and J genes are TRBV24-1 and TRBJ1-1; D call uncertain. Germline-derived CDR1 and CDR2 are KGHDR and SFDVKD. There are 11 residues in the CDR3. V dropped 5 bases and J dropped 7 bases, with 7 bases sitting between them.